This T cell receptor beta chain was observed in a study of T cell responses to AZD1222 COVID-19 vaccine. Germline values: CDR1 SQVTM, CDR2 ANQGSEA. The CDR3 runs to 11 residues. V was shortened by 1 base and J by 9 bases, with 8 bases between the two germline ends. TCRdb's table, derived via immunoSEQ multiplex PCR, lists solely in-frame clones and lacks some. This sample yields over 120,000 clones, of which approximately 86% are seen a single time; less than 6% belongs to the top ten. This TCR derives from an adult who received the AZD1222 COVID-19 vaccine. The V call is TRBV29-1, the J call TRBJ2-3, with D tentatively TRBD1 (6 bases). Sequences were derived from peripheral blood, sampled 28 days after the second AZD1222 dose. CDR3 protein: CSVEATGTQYF. The CDR3 region has the DNA TGCAGCGTTGAAGCGACAGGCACGCAGTATTTT.